Below, 19 T cell receptor beta chains from the same sample are listed, as sequenced in a study of regulatory T cells in long-lasting Graves disease. Noted time point: persistent/refractory GD, antithyroid drugs over 5 years with positive TRAb. From PBMCs, RNA was extracted and then used to make the TCR library. Construction of TCR beta libraries relied on iRepertoire HTBI primers and on Arm-PCR targeting CDR3 regions. TCRdb ran MiXCR on the multiplex PCR reads and lists one entry per CDR3 protein. The sample consists of more than 350,000 distinct CDR3 sequences, roughly 21% of them appearing once. Sample: peripheral blood mononuclear cells (PBMCs), taken when the disease was refractory, from a patient treated with antithyroid drugs. The origin of the receptors is a female donor with Graves disease.

This clonotype occurred a few times. This sequence joins TRBV28 and TRBJ2-3; 7 nucleotides match TRBD2. The ends lost 3 bases at V and 2 bases at J; junction bases unmatched: 8. Germline-derived CDR1 and CDR2 are MDHEN and SYDVKM. The CDR3 is 16 residues long. CDR3 sequence (DNA): TGTGCCAGCAGTTTCCCCTCTAGCGGAACCACAGATACGCAGTATTTT. Translated, it gives CASSFPSSGTTDTQYF.

The sample holds a few counts of this clonotype. This may come from a read error, since a much larger clone is one base off. The rearrangement links TRBV7-8 to TRBJ2-7; weak D call: TRBD1 (6 bases). The CDR3 contains 15 residues. Germline values: CDR1 SGHVS, CDR2 FQNEAQ. V shed 3 bases and J shed 9 bases, with 21 bases lying between them. The DNA of the CDR3 is TGTGCCAGCAGCTTGTCGACAGGACCTACTCGGGGGCAGTACTTC. This encodes CASSLSTGPTRGQYF. The whole variable domain, remainder taken from reference TRBV7-8 and TRBJ2-7, is GAGVSQSPRYKVAKRGQDVALRCDPISGHVSLFWYQQALGQGPEFLTYFQNEAQLDKSGLPSDRFFAERPEGSVSTLKIQRTQQEDSAVYLCASSLSTGPTRGQYFGPGTRLTVT.

This clonotype was detected many times. This sequence joins TRBV12-3 or TRBV12-4 and TRBJ2-5; TRBD1 might be the D (6 bases). V lost 3 bases to trimming and J lost 5 bases, with 16 bases between them. The CDR3 extends over 15 amino acids. The CDR3 sequence is CASSLRPGQGETQYF. The DNA for the CDR3 is TGTGCCAGCAGTTTGAGACCGGGGCAGGGGGAGACCCAGTACTTC.

This clonotype showed up many times. This rearrangement joins TRBV2 to TRBJ2-7; TRBD1 agrees at 9 bases. The trim removed 10 bases at V and 7 bases at J, leaving 5 bases unmatched. The CDR3 covers 11 residues. Germline V lookup: CDR1 SNHLY, CDR2 FYNNEI. In DNA form, the CDR3 reads TGTGCCACTGGGACAGGGACTGAGCAGTACTTC. Encoded protein: CATGTGTEQYF.

This clonotype was seen repeatedly, ten times or more. The V and J genes are TRBV20-1 and TRBJ2-2, with D perhaps matching TRBD1 or TRBD2 (5 bases each). Germline CDR1 reads DFQATT; CDR2 reads SNEGSKA (reference sequence). The V end was cut by 6 bases, the J end by 7 bases, with 9 bases between. This CDR3 comprises 11 residues. The CDR3 reads CSARGDGELFF. CDR3 sequence (DNA): TGCAGTGCGAGGGGAGACGGGGAGCTGTTTTTT.

The chain links TRBV10-3 to TRBJ2-2; no clear D. The CDR3 totals 17 residues. Trimming took off 6 bases at V and 1 base at J, with 18 bases between the two ends. Germline CDR1 ENHRY, CDR2 SYGVKD. CDR3 loop: CAISPLSARRNTGELFF. As DNA, the CDR3 is TGTGCCATCAGCCCGCTTTCCGCAAGGAGGAACACCGGGGAGCTGTTTTTT.

This clonotype was picked up many times. The J gene is TRBJ2-4, the V gene TRBV7-9; D is undetermined. The CDR3 runs 11 residues. Looked up from germline, CDR1 is SEHNR and CDR2 is FQNEAQ (reference sequence). V was shortened by 6 bases and J by 8 bases, with 8 bases between the two germline ends. The CDR3 region is CASSQSDIQYF. In DNA, the CDR3 is TGTGCCAGCAGTCAGAGCGACATTCAGTACTTC.

The CDR3 protein is CASSLLETINTEAFF. The DNA of the CDR3 is TGTGCCAGCAGCTTACTCGAGACTATAAACACTGAAGCTTTCTTT. The chain joins TRBV7-8 to TRBJ1-1; D gene unclear. The V gene's germline CDR1 is SGHVS and CDR2 FQNEAQ. The CDR3 length is 15 residues. V was trimmed by 2 bases and J by 2 bases, leaving 12 bases between them.

This clonotype came up a few times. The chain carries TRBV30 and TRBJ2-2, with D possibly TRBD2 on 5 matching bases. The CDR3 totals 14 residues. With 0 bases removed from V and 13 bases from J, the gap between germline ends came to 18 bases. Germline loops: CDR1 GTSNPN, CDR2 SVGIG (reference sequence). The DNA for the CDR3 is TGTGCCTGGAGTGTACTTAGCCAGGACTTCGGGCTGTTTTTT. Its translation: CAWSVLSQDFGLFF.

At least ten counts were recorded for this clonotype. CDR3 residues: CASSLEERNQPQHF. The CDR3 bases are TGTGCCAGCAGTTTAGAGGAACGCAATCAGCCCCAGCATTTT. The chain has TRBV28 and TRBJ1-5, with D unclear. This CDR3 is built from 14 residues. Germline V gene data show CDR1 as MDHEN and CDR2 as SYDVKM. V was shortened by 2 bases and J by 2 bases, with 7 bases between the two germline ends.

The chain recombines TRBV14 with TRBJ2-7; D uncertain. The CDR3 has 14 amino acids. V was clipped by 4 bases and J by 3 bases, with 13 bases between them. Germline V lookup: CDR1 SGHDN, CDR2 FVKESK. DNA of the CDR3: TGTGCCAGCAGCCGATCTAAAAAATTCTACGAGCAGTACTTC. This translates into CASSRSKKFYEQYF. Full variable domain (outside the CDR3, taken from reference TRBV14 and TRBJ2-7): EAGVTQFPSHSVIEKGQTVTLRCDPISGHDNLYWYRRVMGKEIKFLLHFVKESKQDESGMPNNRFLAERTGGTYSTLKVQPAELEDSGVYFCASSRSKKFYEQYFGPGTRLTVT.

This clonotype was observed a few times. The chain has TRBV15 and TRBJ2-7; no definite D call. Germline V gene data show CDR1 as LNHNV and CDR2 as YYDKDF (reference sequence). The length of the CDR3 is 14 residues. Trimming pared 2 bases from V and 2 bases from J, leaving 10 bases between. CDR3 in DNA: TGTGCCACCAGCAGATTCCCGGCCGCCTACGAGCAGTACTTC. Its translation is CATSRFPAAYEQYF. The full variable domain, completed using reference TRBV15 and TRBJ2-7, is DAMVIQNPRYQVTQFGKPVTLSCSQTLNHNVMYWYQQKSSQAPKLLFHYYDKDFNNEADTPDNFQSRRPNTSFCFLDIRSPGLGDTAMYLCATSRFPAAYEQYFGPGTRLTVT.

This clonotype was detected a few times. V is TRBV12-3 or TRBV12-4 and J is TRBJ2-1, with D unclear. The CDR3 is 13 amino acids. V was trimmed by 2 bases and J by 8 bases, leaving 10 bases between them. The CDR3: CASSLITSDEQFF. The CDR3 DNA sequence: TGTGCCAGCAGTTTAATCACTTCCGATGAGCAGTTCTTC.

This clonotype has ten or more counts. The chain couples TRBV5-4 to TRBJ2-7; TRBD2 matches 11 bases. Germline CDR1 SGHNT, CDR2 YYREEE (reference sequence). The V and J ends lost 5 bases and 3 bases, in that order; junction bases with no gene match: 7. The CDR3 consists of 15 residues. CDR3 loop: CASSYSGTSGYEQYF. CDR3 coding DNA: TGTGCCAGCAGTTACTCTGGGACTAGCGGCTACGAGCAGTACTTC.

In this sample, this clonotype turned up many times. This rearrangement joins TRBV6-1 to TRBJ1-4; D unclear. CDR1 is MNHNS and CDR2 is SASEGT in the germline V gene. The CDR3 totals 17 residues. The ends were cut back, 0 bases at V and 0 bases at J, with 11 bases in the middle. This CDR3 is CASSEARRVATNEKLFF. The CDR3 DNA is TGTGCCAGCAGTGAAGCAAGAAGGGTCGCAACTAATGAAAAACTGTTTTTT.

This clonotype was seen ten or more times. The V gene is TRBV2, the J gene TRBJ1-1; TRBD1 matches 7 bases. Trimming took 5 bases from V and 11 from J; bases not matched to a gene: 11. The germline gives CDR1 SNHLY, CDR2 FYNNEI. The CDR3 is made up of 13 amino acids. The CDR3 DNA is TGTGCCAGCAGTTCTAACAGGGGAAATGGGGCTTTCTTT. It specifies CASSSNRGNGAFF.

This clonotype was recorded at least ten times. The rearrangement joins TRBV28 to TRBJ2-5; no clear D gene. Germline loops: CDR1 MDHEN, CDR2 SYDVKM. V lost 3 bases to trimming and J lost 2 bases, with 19 bases between them. The CDR3 sequence is 17 residues long. The CDR3 spells CASSFTFSSSSQETQYF. CDR3 coding DNA: TGTGCCAGCAGTTTTACGTTTAGTTCGTCTAGTCAAGAGACCCAGTACTTC.

This clonotype appeared a few times. The CDR3 is CASSQKPSNQPQHF. In nucleotides, the CDR3 is TGTGCCAGCAGCCAGAAGCCTAGCAATCAGCCCCAGCATTTT. The V call is TRBV3-1, the J call TRBJ1-5, with D unclear. The germline V gene encodes CDR1 LGHDT and CDR2 YNNKEL (reference sequence). The CDR3 contains 14 residues. Trimming left V 3 bases short and J 0 bases short, with 6 bases between. The entire variable domain, with the rest obtained from reference TRBV3-1 and TRBJ1-5, is as follows: DTAVSQTPKYLVTQMGNDKSIKCEQNLGHDTMYWYKQDSKKFLKIMFSYNNKELIINETVPNRFSPKSPDKAHLNLHINSLELGDSAVYFCASSQKPSNQPQHFGDGTRLSIL.

This clonotype has only a few counts. The V gene is TRBV5-6, the J gene TRBJ1-5, with D possibly matching TRBD1 (5 bases). Trimming shortened V by 0 bases and J by 5 bases, and 12 bases separated the two germline ends. The CDR3 is 15 residues long. The germline gives CDR1 SGHDT, CDR2 YYEEEE. CDR3: CASSLGQGSDQPQHF. The CDR3 coding sequence is TGTGCCAGCAGCTTGGGGCAGGGAAGCGATCAGCCCCAGCATTTT.